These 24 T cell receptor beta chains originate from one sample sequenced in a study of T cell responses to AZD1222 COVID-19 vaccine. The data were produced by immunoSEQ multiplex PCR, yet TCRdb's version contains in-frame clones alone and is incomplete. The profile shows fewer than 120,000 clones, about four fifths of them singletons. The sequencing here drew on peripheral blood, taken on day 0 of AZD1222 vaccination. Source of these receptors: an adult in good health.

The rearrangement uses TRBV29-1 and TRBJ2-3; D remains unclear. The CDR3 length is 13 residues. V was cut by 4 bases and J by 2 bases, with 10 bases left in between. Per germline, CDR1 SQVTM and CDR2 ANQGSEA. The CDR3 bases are TGCAGCGTTGGCAGCATCCTCACAGATACGCAGTATTTT. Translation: CSVGSILTDTQYF.

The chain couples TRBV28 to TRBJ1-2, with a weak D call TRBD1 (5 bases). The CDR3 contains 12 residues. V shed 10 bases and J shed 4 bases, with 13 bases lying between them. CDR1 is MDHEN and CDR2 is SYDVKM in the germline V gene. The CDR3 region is CAIPDSLYGYTF. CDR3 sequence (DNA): TGTGCCATCCCTGACAGCCTCTATGGCTACACCTTC.

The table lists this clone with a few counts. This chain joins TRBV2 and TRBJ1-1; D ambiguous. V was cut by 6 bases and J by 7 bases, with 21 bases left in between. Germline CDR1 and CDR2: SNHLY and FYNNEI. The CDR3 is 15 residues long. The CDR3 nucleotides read TGTGCCAGCAGCGAAATCGGAGGGCGAGTGGTTGAAGCTTTCTTT. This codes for CASSEIGGRVVEAFF. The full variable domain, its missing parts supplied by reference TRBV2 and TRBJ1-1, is EPEVTQTPSHQVTQMGQEVILRCVPISNHLYFYWYRQILGQKVEFLVSFYNNEISEKSEIFDDQFSVERPDGSNFTLKIRSTKLEDSAMYFCASSEIGGRVVEAFFGQGTRLTVV.

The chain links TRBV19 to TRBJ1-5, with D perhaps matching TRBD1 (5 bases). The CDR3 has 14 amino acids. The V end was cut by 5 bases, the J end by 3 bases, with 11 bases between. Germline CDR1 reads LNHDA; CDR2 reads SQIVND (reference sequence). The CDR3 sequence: CASSLPGYNQPQHF. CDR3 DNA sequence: TGTGCCAGTAGTCTACCAGGGTACAATCAGCCCCAGCATTTT.

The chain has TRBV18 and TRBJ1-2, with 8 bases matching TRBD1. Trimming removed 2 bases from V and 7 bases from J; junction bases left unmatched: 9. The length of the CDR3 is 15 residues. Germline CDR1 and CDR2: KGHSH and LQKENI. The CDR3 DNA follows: TGTGCCAGCTCACCATGGTCAGGGGGCGAAGGTGGCTACACCTTC. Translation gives CASSPWSGGEGGYTF.

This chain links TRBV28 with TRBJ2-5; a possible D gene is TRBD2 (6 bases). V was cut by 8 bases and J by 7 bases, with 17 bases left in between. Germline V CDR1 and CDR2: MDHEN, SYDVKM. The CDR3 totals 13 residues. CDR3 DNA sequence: TGTGCCAGCTCCACGACCGGAGCGGGGACCCAGTACTTC. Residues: CASSTTGAGTQYF.

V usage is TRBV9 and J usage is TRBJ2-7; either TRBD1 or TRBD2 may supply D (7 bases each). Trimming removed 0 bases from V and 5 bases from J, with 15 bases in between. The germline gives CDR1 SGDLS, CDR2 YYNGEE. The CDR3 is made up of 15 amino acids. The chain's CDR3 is CASSVGGRGLDEQYF. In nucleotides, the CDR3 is TGTGCCAGCAGCGTAGGTGGGAGGGGGCTTGACGAGCAGTACTTC.

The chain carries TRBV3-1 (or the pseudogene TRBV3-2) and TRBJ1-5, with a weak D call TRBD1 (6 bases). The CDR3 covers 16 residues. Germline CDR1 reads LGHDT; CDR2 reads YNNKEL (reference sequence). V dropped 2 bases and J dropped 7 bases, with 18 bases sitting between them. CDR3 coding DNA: TGTGCCAGCAGCCAAAATACAGGGCCAGGTCGACAGCCCCAGCATTTT. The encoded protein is CASSQNTGPGRQPQHF.

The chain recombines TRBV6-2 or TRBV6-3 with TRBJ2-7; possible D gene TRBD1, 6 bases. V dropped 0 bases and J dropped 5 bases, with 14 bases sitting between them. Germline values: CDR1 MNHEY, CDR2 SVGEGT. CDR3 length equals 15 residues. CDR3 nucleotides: TGTGCCAGCAGTTACTCTCCTGGGGGCTTCAACGAGCAGTACTTC. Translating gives CASSYSPGGFNEQYF.

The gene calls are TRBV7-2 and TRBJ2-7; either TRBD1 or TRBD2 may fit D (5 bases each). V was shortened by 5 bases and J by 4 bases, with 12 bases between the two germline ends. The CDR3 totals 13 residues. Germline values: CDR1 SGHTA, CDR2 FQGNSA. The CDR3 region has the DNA TGTGCCAGCAGCGAGCGATGGGGGTACGAGCAGTACTTC. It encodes CASSERWGYEQYF.

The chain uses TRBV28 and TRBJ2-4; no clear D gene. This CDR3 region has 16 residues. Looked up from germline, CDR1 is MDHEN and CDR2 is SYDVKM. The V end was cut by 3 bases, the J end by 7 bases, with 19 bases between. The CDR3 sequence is CASSLLSLTVRNIQYF. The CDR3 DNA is TGTGCCAGCAGTTTGCTTAGTTTAACAGTCAGGAACATTCAGTACTTC.

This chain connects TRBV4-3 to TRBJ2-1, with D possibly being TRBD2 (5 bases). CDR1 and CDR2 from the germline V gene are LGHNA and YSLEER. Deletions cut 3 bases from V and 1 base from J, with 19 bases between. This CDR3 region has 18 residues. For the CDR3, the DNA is TGCGCCAGCAGCCAGGACGGGTTGCGGGTAAAGTCCTACAATGAGCAGTTCTTC. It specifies CASSQDGLRVKSYNEQFF.

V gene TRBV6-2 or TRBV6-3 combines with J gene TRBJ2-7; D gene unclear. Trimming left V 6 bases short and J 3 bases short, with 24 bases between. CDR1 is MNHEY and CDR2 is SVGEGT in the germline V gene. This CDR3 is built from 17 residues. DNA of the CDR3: TGTGCCAGCAGCCCTACCCCTAGTGGGTGGGCCTACTACGAGCAGTACTTC. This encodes CASSPTPSGWAYYEQYF.

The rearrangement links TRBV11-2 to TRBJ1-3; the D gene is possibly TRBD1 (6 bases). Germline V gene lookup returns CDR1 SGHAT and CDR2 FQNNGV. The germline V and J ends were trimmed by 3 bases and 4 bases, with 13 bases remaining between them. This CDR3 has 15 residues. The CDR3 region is CASSLTGYSGNTIYF. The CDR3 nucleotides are TGTGCCAGCAGCTTGACAGGTTATTCCGGAAACACCATATATTTT.

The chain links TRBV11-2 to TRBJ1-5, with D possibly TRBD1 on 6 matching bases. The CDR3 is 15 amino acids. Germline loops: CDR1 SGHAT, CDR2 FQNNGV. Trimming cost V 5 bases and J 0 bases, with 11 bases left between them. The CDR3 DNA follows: TGTGCCAGCAGCCCGGACAGTTCTAGCAATCAGCCCCAGCATTTT. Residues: CASSPDSSSNQPQHF.

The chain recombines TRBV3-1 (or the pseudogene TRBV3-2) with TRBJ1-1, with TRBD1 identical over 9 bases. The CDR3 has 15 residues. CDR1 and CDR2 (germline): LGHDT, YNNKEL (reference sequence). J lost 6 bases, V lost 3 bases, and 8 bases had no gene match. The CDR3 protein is CASSQPGQGRSEAFF. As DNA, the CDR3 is TGTGCCAGCAGCCAGCCTGGACAGGGGCGTTCTGAAGCTTTCTTT.

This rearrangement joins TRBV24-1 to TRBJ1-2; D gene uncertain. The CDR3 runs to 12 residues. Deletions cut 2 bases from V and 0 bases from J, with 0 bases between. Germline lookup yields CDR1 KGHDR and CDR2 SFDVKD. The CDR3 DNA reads TGTGCCACCAGTGATTCTAACTATGGCTACACCTTC. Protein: CATSDSNYGYTF.

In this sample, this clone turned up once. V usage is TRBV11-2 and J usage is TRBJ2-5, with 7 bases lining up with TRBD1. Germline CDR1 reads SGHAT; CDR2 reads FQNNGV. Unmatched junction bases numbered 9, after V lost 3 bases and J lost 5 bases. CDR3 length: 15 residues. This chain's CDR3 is CASSFTRDSWETQYF. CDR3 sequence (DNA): TGTGCCAGCAGCTTTACCCGGGACAGCTGGGAGACCCAGTACTTC.

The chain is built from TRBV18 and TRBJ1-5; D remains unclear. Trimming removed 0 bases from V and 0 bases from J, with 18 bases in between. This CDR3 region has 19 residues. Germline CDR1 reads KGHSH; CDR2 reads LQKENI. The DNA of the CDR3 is TGTGCCAGCTCACCACCGGGAGTTTTCGACAAAGATAGCAATCAGCCCCAGCATTTT. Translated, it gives CASSPPGVFDKDSNQPQHF.

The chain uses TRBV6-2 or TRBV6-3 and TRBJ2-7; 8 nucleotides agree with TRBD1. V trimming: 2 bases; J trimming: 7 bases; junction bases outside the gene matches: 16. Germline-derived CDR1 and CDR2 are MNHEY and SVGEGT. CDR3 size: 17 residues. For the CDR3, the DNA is TGTGCCAGCAGTTACGGTCGGCGAGTGGGCAGGGGGCGTGAGCAGTACTTC. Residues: CASSYGRRVGRGREQYF.

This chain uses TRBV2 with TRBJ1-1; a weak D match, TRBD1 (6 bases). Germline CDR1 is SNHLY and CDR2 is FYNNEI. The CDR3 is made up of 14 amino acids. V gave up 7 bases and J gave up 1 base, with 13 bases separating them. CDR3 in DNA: TGTGCCAGCAATGTCCCCAGGGGGAACACTGAAGCTTTCTTT. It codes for CASNVPRGNTEAFF.

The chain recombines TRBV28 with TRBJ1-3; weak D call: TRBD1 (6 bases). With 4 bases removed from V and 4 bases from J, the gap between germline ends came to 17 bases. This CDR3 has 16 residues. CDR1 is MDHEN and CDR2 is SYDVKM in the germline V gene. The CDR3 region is CASSSSYTGSGNTIYF. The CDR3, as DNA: TGTGCCAGCAGTTCGTCCTATACAGGGTCGGGAAACACCATATATTTT.

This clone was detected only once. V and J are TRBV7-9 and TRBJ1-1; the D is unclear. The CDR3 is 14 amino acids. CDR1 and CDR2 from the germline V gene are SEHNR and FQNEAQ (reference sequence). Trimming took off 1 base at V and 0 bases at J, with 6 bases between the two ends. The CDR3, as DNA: TGTGCCAGCAGCTTAGAATCCGTGAACACTGAAGCTTTCTTT. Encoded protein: CASSLESVNTEAFF.

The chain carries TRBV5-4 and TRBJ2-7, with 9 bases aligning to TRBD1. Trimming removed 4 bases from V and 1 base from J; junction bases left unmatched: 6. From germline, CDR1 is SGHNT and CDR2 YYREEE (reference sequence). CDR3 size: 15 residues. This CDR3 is CASSILDRGSYEQYF. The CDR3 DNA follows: TGTGCCAGCAGCATATTGGACAGGGGTTCCTACGAGCAGTACTTC.